The subject of this entry is one TCR beta chain. Antigen: not known. The table came from immunoSEQ multiplex PCR; TCRdb's copy has only in-frame clones and leaves some out. Of about 4,700 clones in the sample, 75% to 90% were seen once. This entry comes from a study of hypomethylating agent response in myelodysplastic syndrome. Whole-study context: Non-responders met neither complete response nor hematologic improvement criteria, which defined response.

Findings and caveats of the study: No significant post-treatment change in richness, rarefaction diversity or clonality, across all patients or response groups.

The source is a human donor with myelodysplastic syndrome. The sample here was bone marrow, taken before or after starting hypomethylating agent treatment for myelodysplastic syndrome (not recorded which).

In DNA, the CDR3 is TGTGCCAGCAGCTCCGCGAGGACAGGGGCCCGCGAGACCCAGTACTTC. Its translation is CASSSARTGARETQYF. The chain couples TRBV11-2 to TRBJ2-5, with 9 bases fitting TRBD1. Germline loops: CDR1 SGHAT, CDR2 FQNNGV. There are 16 residues in the CDR3. V lost 4 bases, J lost 5 bases, and 11 bases stayed unmatched. The full variable domain, completed using reference TRBV11-2 and TRBJ2-5, is EAGVAQSPRYKIIEKRQSVAFWCNPISGHATLYWYQQILGQGPKLLIQFQNNGVVDDSQLPKDRFSAERLKGVDSTLKIQPAKLEDSAVYLCASSSARTGARETQYFGPGTRLLVL.